The rows below give T cell receptor beta chains drawn from one sample of a study of cytomegalovirus exposure and HLA in healthy donors. Repertoires were generated with immunoSEQ multiplex PCR, while TCRdb's copy carries only in-frame clones and drops some. In the table there are about 170,000 clones, about 85% of which are singletons. Sequencing was done on a sample of PBMCs. All receptors come from a man under 40 in good health and CMV-seropositive. The CDR3 runs from the conserved cysteine through the conserved F or W. Fields, in order: clone size, J gene, V gene, D gene, CDR3 DNA, CDR3 protein. D genes are given only for firm matches. Rows may omit the clone size; those that give it use once, few, many or a size class.

clone_size: NA
j_call: TRBJ2-2
v_call: TRBV9
d_call: NA
cdr3_nt: TGTGCCAGCAGCGTAGGAATTAGTTCGACATGGAAGAACACCGGGGAGCTGTTTTTT
cdr3_aa: CASSVGISSTWKNTGELFF

clone_size: NA
j_call: TRBJ2-2
v_call: TRBV7-2
d_call: TRBD1
cdr3_nt: TGTGCCAGCAGCCTGCGGACAGGGGTAAGCACCGGGGAGCTGTTTTTT
cdr3_aa: CASSLRTGVSTGELFF

clone_size: NA
j_call: TRBJ2-5
v_call: TRBV7-9
d_call: TRBD2
cdr3_nt: TGTGCCAGCAGCTTAGGGGGGGGGTACCAAGAGACCCAGTACTTC
cdr3_aa: CASSLGGGYQETQYF

clone_size: once
j_call: TRBJ1-2
v_call: TRBV28
d_call: NA
cdr3_nt: TGTGCCAGCAGTTTCATACAGGGCCCAGCTAACTATGGCTACACCTTC
cdr3_aa: CASSFIQGPANYGYTF

clone_size: NA
j_call: TRBJ1-2
v_call: TRBV7-2
d_call: TRBD1
cdr3_nt: TGTGCCAGCAGCTTAGACGGGACAGGGGACTATGGCTACACCTTC
cdr3_aa: CASSLDGTGDYGYTF

clone_size: NA
j_call: TRBJ1-4
v_call: TRBV4-2
d_call: NA
cdr3_nt: TGTGCCAGCTCCGACCGGGGAGCAACTAATGAAAAACTGTTTTTT
cdr3_aa: CASSDRGATNEKLFF

clone_size: NA
j_call: TRBJ2-1
v_call: TRBV9
d_call: NA
cdr3_nt: TGTGCCAGCAGCCTCTTTCGGTGGAGTGCGATCAATGAGCAGTTCTTC
cdr3_aa: CASSLFRWSAINEQFF

clone_size: NA
j_call: TRBJ2-7
v_call: TRBV29-1
d_call: TRBD1
cdr3_nt: TGCAGCGTTCGGACAGGGACCTACGAGCAGTACTTC
cdr3_aa: CSVRTGTYEQYF

clone_size: NA
j_call: TRBJ1-1
v_call: TRBV2
d_call: TRBD1
cdr3_nt: TGTGCCAGCAGTGTCGGACAGGGGGCGGTGGACACTGAAGCTTTCTTT
cdr3_aa: CASSVGQGAVDTEAFF

clone_size: NA
j_call: TRBJ2-1
v_call: TRBV5-1
d_call: NA
cdr3_nt: TGCGCCAGCAGCTTAGTCCCGGGAGTGAACTACAATGAGCAGTTCTTC
cdr3_aa: CASSLVPGVNYNEQFF

clone_size: few
j_call: TRBJ1-3
v_call: TRBV2
d_call: NA
cdr3_nt: TGTGCCAGCATACAGCCCTCTGGAAACACCATATATTTT
cdr3_aa: CASIQPSGNTIYF

clone_size: NA
j_call: TRBJ2-5
v_call: TRBV7-9
d_call: NA
cdr3_nt: TGTACCAGCAGCTTAGGCCTTCGCGGTGAAGAGACCCAGTACTTC
cdr3_aa: CTSSLGLRGEETQYF

clone_size: NA
j_call: TRBJ1-2
v_call: TRBV18
d_call: TRBD1
cdr3_nt: TGTGCCAGCTCACCACGGCGGGACAGGGGGCATGGCTACACCTTC
cdr3_aa: CASSPRRDRGHGYTF

clone_size: NA
j_call: TRBJ2-7
v_call: TRBV4-3
d_call: NA
cdr3_nt: TGCGCCAGCAGCCAAGATCGTAGCTACGAGCAGTACTTC
cdr3_aa: CASSQDRSYEQYF

clone_size: NA
j_call: TRBJ2-4
v_call: TRBV30
d_call: NA
cdr3_nt: TGTGCCTGGAGTGTATGGGGCAAGGGGGTTATTCAGTACTTC
cdr3_aa: CAWSVWGKGVIQYF

clone_size: NA
j_call: TRBJ1-1
v_call: TRBV18
d_call: NA
cdr3_nt: TGTGCCAGCTCACCGTGGGAGGTGACTCCAGCTTTCTTT
cdr3_aa: CASSPWEVTPAFF

clone_size: NA
j_call: TRBJ2-1
v_call: TRBV10-3
d_call: TRBD2
cdr3_nt: TGTGCCATCAGGGGGACTAGCGGGAGACGAGGGTCCTACAATGAGCAGTTCTTC
cdr3_aa: CAIRGTSGRRGSYNEQFF

clone_size: few
j_call: TRBJ1-4
v_call: TRBV5-1
d_call: NA
cdr3_nt: TGCGCCAGCAAGGGGCAGGGGAATGAAAAACTGTTTTTT
cdr3_aa: CASKGQGNEKLFF

clone_size: NA
j_call: TRBJ2-3
v_call: TRBV7-9
d_call: TRBD1
cdr3_nt: TGTTCCAGCAGCTTACGAGGGACAGGGGGCCCAGATACGCAGTATTTT
cdr3_aa: CSSSLRGTGGPDTQYF

clone_size: once
j_call: TRBJ2-2
v_call: TRBV29-1
d_call: NA
cdr3_nt: TGCAGCGTTGAGGTGCAGGCTGAGAACACCGGGGAGCTGTTTTTT
cdr3_aa: CSVEVQAENTGELFF

clone_size: NA
j_call: TRBJ2-2
v_call: TRBV19
d_call: NA
cdr3_nt: TGTGCCAGTAGCCCATTAAGAGCCGGGGAGCTGTTTTTT
cdr3_aa: CASSPLRAGELFF

clone_size: once
j_call: TRBJ2-5
v_call: TRBV4-1
d_call: NA
cdr3_nt: TGCGCCAGCAGGAGGATACTTAGCGTGCAACAAGAGACCCAGTACTTC
cdr3_aa: CASRRILSVQQETQYF

clone_size: many
j_call: TRBJ1-3
v_call: TRBV5-6
d_call: NA
cdr3_nt: TGTGCCAGCTCGACAGGACCTGGAAACACCATATATTTT
cdr3_aa: CASSTGPGNTIYF

clone_size: NA
j_call: TRBJ1-2
v_call: TRBV30
d_call: NA
cdr3_nt: TGTGCCTGGAGTGCAGGGATCGGGCTTGGCTACACCTTC
cdr3_aa: CAWSAGIGLGYTF

clone_size: NA
j_call: TRBJ2-2
v_call: TRBV7-7
d_call: NA
cdr3_nt: TGTGCTAGCAGCTCGGACACCGGGGAGCTGTTTTTT
cdr3_aa: CASSSDTGELFF

clone_size: NA
j_call: TRBJ1-4
v_call: TRBV19
d_call: NA
cdr3_nt: TGTGCCAGTAGTATGGGGTTGGGCAGGGCGTATGAAAAACTGTTTTTT
cdr3_aa: CASSMGLGRAYEKLFF

clone_size: few
j_call: TRBJ1-2
v_call: TRBV7-9
d_call: TRBD1
cdr3_nt: TGTGCCAGCAGCAAAGACGCTGGGACAGGGAACTATGGCTACACCTTC
cdr3_aa: CASSKDAGTGNYGYTF

clone_size: NA
j_call: TRBJ1-1
v_call: TRBV6-5
d_call: NA
cdr3_nt: TGTGCCAGCACTCGGACCCGCCGGGGCACTGAAGCTTTCTTT
cdr3_aa: CASTRTRRGTEAFF

clone_size: NA
j_call: TRBJ1-1
v_call: TRBV7-9
d_call: NA
cdr3_nt: TGTTCCAGCAGCTTAAACCCCCAGGGCACTGAAGCTTTCTTT
cdr3_aa: CSSSLNPQGTEAFF

clone_size: NA
j_call: TRBJ1-2
v_call: TRBV18
d_call: NA
cdr3_nt: TGTGCCAGCTCGAACTATGGCGGCTACACCTTC
cdr3_aa: CASSNYGGYTF

clone_size: NA
j_call: TRBJ2-7
v_call: TRBV11-2
d_call: TRBD2
cdr3_nt: TGTGCCAGCAGCTTACCGGGCGGGAGTGTCTACGAGCAGTACTTC
cdr3_aa: CASSLPGGSVYEQYF

clone_size: NA
j_call: TRBJ2-1
v_call: TRBV9
d_call: NA
cdr3_nt: TGTGCCAGCAGCGGAGAGACTAGATCTGAGCAGTTCTTC
cdr3_aa: CASSGETRSEQFF

clone_size: NA
j_call: TRBJ1-1
v_call: TRBV7-3
d_call: TRBD1
cdr3_nt: TGTGCCAGCAGCTTGACAGGGGTCACTGAAGCTTTCTTT
cdr3_aa: CASSLTGVTEAFF

clone_size: few
j_call: TRBJ2-7
v_call: TRBV6-5
d_call: TRBD2
cdr3_nt: TGTGCCACCACGGGGAGCGGGAGGGCGGGAAGGGAGCAGTACTTC
cdr3_aa: CATTGSGRAGREQYF

clone_size: NA
j_call: TRBJ2-2
v_call: TRBV6-4
d_call: TRBD1
cdr3_nt: TGTGCCAGCAGAGGACAGGCGAACACCGGGGAGCTGTTTTTT
cdr3_aa: CASRGQANTGELFF

clone_size: NA
j_call: TRBJ2-3
v_call: TRBV10-1
d_call: TRBD2
cdr3_nt: TGCGCCAGCAGCCCAGGGACTAGCGGGAGGGCCTGGGTCAGGGATACGCAGTATTTT
cdr3_aa: CASSPGTSGRAWVRDTQYF

clone_size: NA
j_call: TRBJ2-5
v_call: TRBV11-3
d_call: TRBD2
cdr3_nt: TGTGCCAGCAGCTTGGGAGGGGACGCAGAGACCCAGTACTTC
cdr3_aa: CASSLGGDAETQYF

clone_size: NA
j_call: TRBJ1-1
v_call: TRBV5-8
d_call: NA
cdr3_nt: TGTGCCAGCAGCTCCCACGCAGGAGGGACTGAAGCTTTCTTT
cdr3_aa: CASSSHAGGTEAFF

clone_size: once
j_call: TRBJ1-1
v_call: TRBV6-6
d_call: TRBD1
cdr3_nt: TGTGCCAGCAGTTACCAAGGGACAGGGAGGGCTGAAGCTTTCTTT
cdr3_aa: CASSYQGTGRAEAFF

clone_size: NA
j_call: TRBJ1-2
v_call: TRBV6-1
d_call: NA
cdr3_nt: TGTGCCAGCAGTGTCCGGACAAACCATTATGGCTACACCTTC
cdr3_aa: CASSVRTNHYGYTF

clone_size: NA
j_call: TRBJ2-1
v_call: TRBV20-1
d_call: TRBD2
cdr3_nt: TGCAGTGCGCCGGGGGGGGGAGAGCAGTTCTTC
cdr3_aa: CSAPGGGEQFF

clone_size: NA
j_call: TRBJ2-2
v_call: TRBV18
d_call: TRBD2
cdr3_nt: TGTGCCAGCTCACAACCGGGACTAGCCAACACCGGGGAGCTGTTTTTT
cdr3_aa: CASSQPGLANTGELFF

clone_size: NA
j_call: TRBJ2-3
v_call: TRBV11-3
d_call: TRBD2
cdr3_nt: TGTGCCAGCAGCTTAATGGGACTAAATACGCAGTATTTT
cdr3_aa: CASSLMGLNTQYF

clone_size: NA
j_call: TRBJ1-5
v_call: TRBV2
d_call: TRBD1
cdr3_nt: TGTGCCAGCAGTTCACAGGGGCCCAATCAGCCCCAGCATTTT
cdr3_aa: CASSSQGPNQPQHF

clone_size: NA
j_call: TRBJ2-7
v_call: TRBV7-6
d_call: TRBD2
cdr3_nt: TGTGCCAGCAGCTTAAAAACGGGACTAGCGGGGTACGAGCAGTACTTC
cdr3_aa: CASSLKTGLAGYEQYF

clone_size: few
j_call: TRBJ1-1
v_call: TRBV4-2
d_call: NA
cdr3_nt: TGTGCCAGCAGCCAAGGAACAGAAGCTTTCTTT
cdr3_aa: CASSQGTEAFF

clone_size: NA
j_call: TRBJ2-5
v_call: TRBV10-1
d_call: NA
cdr3_nt: TGCGCCGGCCGGGGAGATCAGTACTTC
cdr3_aa: CAGRGDQYF

clone_size: NA
j_call: TRBJ1-5
v_call: TRBV19
d_call: TRBD1
cdr3_nt: TGTGCCAGTAGTCCTAGGGGGGACAGTTATAGCAATCAGCCCCAGCATTTT
cdr3_aa: CASSPRGDSYSNQPQHF

clone_size: NA
j_call: TRBJ2-2
v_call: TRBV6-6
d_call: TRBD2
cdr3_nt: TGTGCCAGCAGTTACGAGTTAGCGGGAGCCGGGGAGCTGTTTTTT
cdr3_aa: CASSYELAGAGELFF

clone_size: NA
j_call: TRBJ2-7
v_call: TRBV5-8
d_call: TRBD1
cdr3_nt: TGTGCCAGCAGCCTTAGACAGGGCTCCTACGAGCAGTACTTC
cdr3_aa: CASSLRQGSYEQYF

clone_size: once
j_call: TRBJ1-1
v_call: TRBV6-1
d_call: NA
cdr3_nt: TGTGCCAGCAGTGGGGGGGAAAACACTGAAGCTTTCTTT
cdr3_aa: CASSGGENTEAFF

clone_size: few
j_call: TRBJ2-7
v_call: TRBV5-6
d_call: NA
cdr3_nt: TGTGCCAGCAGCTTGAGGCAGGACATAAGCCACGAGCAGTACTTC
cdr3_aa: CASSLRQDISHEQYF

clone_size: NA
j_call: TRBJ2-5
v_call: TRBV18
d_call: NA
cdr3_nt: TGTGCCAGCTCACCAACCCGGAACAGTCAAGAGACCCAGTACTTC
cdr3_aa: CASSPTRNSQETQYF

clone_size: NA
j_call: TRBJ2-1
v_call: TRBV7-2
d_call: TRBD2
cdr3_nt: TGTGCCAGCAGCTTAGAGGGACTAGCGCGATTGGAGCAGTTCTTC
cdr3_aa: CASSLEGLARLEQFF

clone_size: once
j_call: TRBJ1-1
v_call: TRBV7-2
d_call: NA
cdr3_nt: TGTGCCAGCAGCTTATCCCCCAGGGAAACTGAAGCTTTCTTT
cdr3_aa: CASSLSPRETEAFF